This TCR beta chain was retrieved from a study of CD8 T cells in Susac syndrome. Per the germline V gene, CDR1 is SGHTA and CDR2 is FQGTGA. V was pared by 0 bases and J by 9 bases, with 2 bases of the junction left unmatched. This CDR3 comprises 13 residues. Study observations and caveats: Acknowledgment was made by the study that its TCR sequencing and HLA analysis involved a relatively small number of individuals.

On this clonotype: The antigen is unknown.

A quantity of about 0.5 to 1 ug RNA underwent reverse transcription using random hexamers. Coverage of TCR beta CDR3 amplification by immunoSEQ multiplex PCR extended to 54 Vbeta and 13 Jbeta. TCRdb fed the immunoSEQ multiplex PCR reads into MiXCR, producing one record per CDR3 protein. This table has about 300,000 distinct CDR3 sequences, 92% appearing once. Sequencing of TCR beta was performed on blood CD8+ T cells and on blood CD4+ T cells. TEMRA cells were FACS-enriched, while CD8+ and CD4+ T cells were negatively isolated. The sample consisted of CD4+ T cells from PBMCs. The clonotype originates from a human donor with multiple sclerosis. The J gene is TRBJ2-1, the V gene TRBV7-3; 7 nucleotides match TRBD1. The CDR3 DNA reads as TGTGCCAGCAGCTTAACACAGGGGACTGAGCAGTTCTTC. Residues: CASSLTQGTEQFF.